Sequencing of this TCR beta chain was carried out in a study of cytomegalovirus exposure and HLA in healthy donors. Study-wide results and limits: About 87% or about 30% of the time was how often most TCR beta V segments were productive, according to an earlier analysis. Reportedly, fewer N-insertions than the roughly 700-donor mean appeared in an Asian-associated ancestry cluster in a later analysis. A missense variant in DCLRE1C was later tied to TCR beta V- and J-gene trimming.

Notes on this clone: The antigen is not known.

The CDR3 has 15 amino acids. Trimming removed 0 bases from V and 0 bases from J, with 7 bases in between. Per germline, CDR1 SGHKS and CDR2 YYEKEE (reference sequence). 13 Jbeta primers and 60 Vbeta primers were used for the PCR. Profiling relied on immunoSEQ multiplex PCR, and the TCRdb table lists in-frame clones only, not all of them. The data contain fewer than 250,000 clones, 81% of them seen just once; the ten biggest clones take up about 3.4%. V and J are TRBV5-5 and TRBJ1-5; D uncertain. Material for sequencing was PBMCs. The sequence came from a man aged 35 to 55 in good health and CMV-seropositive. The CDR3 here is CASSLDRYSNQPQHF. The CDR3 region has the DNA TGTGCCAGCAGCTTGGACAGATATAGCAATCAGCCCCAGCATTTT.